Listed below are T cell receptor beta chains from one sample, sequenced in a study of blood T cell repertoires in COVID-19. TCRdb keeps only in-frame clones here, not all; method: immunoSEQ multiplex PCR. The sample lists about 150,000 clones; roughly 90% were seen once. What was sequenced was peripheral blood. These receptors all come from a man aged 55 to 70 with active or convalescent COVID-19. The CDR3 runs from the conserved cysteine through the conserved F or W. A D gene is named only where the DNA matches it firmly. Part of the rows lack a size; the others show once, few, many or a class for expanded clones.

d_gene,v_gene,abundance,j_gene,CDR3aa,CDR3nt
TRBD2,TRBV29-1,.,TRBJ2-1,CSADRASGGNEQFF,TGCAGCGCCGATCGGGCTAGCGGGGGTAATGAGCAGTTCTTC
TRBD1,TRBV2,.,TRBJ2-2,CASSGGTGNTGELFF,TGTGCCAGCAGTGGGGGGACAGGGAACACCGGGGAGCTGTTTTTT
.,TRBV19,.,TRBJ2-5,CASSRRGPETQYF,TGTGCCAGTAGTAGGAGGGGTCCAGAGACCCAGTACTTC
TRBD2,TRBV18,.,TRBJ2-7,CASSPGTSGYEQYF,TGTGCCAGCTCACCAGGGACTAGCGGCTACGAGCAGTACTTC
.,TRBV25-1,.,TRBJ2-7,CASTGDQTTYEQYF,TGTGCCAGCACAGGGGATCAAACGACATACGAGCAGTACTTC
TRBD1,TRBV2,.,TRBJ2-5,CASSRTGGKETQYF,TGTGCCAGCAGCCGGACAGGGGGCAAAGAGACCCAGTACTTC
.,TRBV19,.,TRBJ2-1,CASSIMQGGYNEQFF,TGTGCCAGTAGTATCATGCAGGGTGGGTACAATGAGCAGTTCTTC
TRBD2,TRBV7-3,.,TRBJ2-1,CASSLNPGAGTYNEQFF,TGTGCCAGCAGCTTAAACCCCGGAGCGGGAACCTACAATGAGCAGTTCTTC
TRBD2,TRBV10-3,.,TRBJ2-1,CAISESTSGSREQFF,TGTGCCATCAGTGAGTCGACTAGCGGGAGCCGGGAGCAGTTCTTC
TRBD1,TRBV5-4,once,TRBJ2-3,CASSLNQGVIDTQYF,TGTGCCAGCAGCTTGAATCAGGGGGTTATAGATACGCAGTATTTT
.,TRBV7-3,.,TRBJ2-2,CASSHPSDLNTGELFF,TGTGCCAGCAGCCACCCTAGTGACCTGAACACCGGGGAGCTGTTTTTT
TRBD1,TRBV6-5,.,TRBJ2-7,CASSYTRDRTEQYF,TGTGCCAGCAGTTACACCCGGGACAGGACCGAGCAGTACTTC
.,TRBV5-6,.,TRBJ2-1,CASSFLQQGNEQFF,TGTGCCAGCAGCTTCCTGCAACAGGGCAATGAGCAGTTCTTC
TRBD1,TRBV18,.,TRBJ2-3,CASSLGQAGTDTQYF,TGTGCCAGCTCACTGGGACAGGCGGGCACAGATACGCAGTATTTT
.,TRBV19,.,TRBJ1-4,CASSALGGNNEKLFF,TGTGCCAGTAGCGCCCTTGGAGGGAATAATGAAAAACTGTTTTTT
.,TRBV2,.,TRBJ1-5,CASTLPPGAQHF,TGTGCCAGCACCCTTCCCCCCGGGGCCCAGCATTTT
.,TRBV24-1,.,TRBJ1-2,CATSVGGIGDGYTF,TGTGCCACCAGTGTCGGGGGGATCGGGGACGGCTACACCTTC
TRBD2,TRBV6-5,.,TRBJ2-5,CASTHSGGQETQYF,TGTGCCAGCACGCATAGCGGGGGACAAGAGACCCAGTACTTC
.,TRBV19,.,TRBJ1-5,CASSPRLGQPQHF,TGTGCCAGTAGCCCACGACTCGGTCAGCCCCAGCATTTT
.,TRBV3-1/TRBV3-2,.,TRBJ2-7,CASSQVQSLGEQYF,TGTGCCAGCAGCCAAGTCCAGTCCCTAGGCGAGCAGTACTTC
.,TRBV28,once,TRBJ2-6,CASSLGGAGANVLTF,TGTGCCAGCAGTTTAGGGGGGGCGGGGGCCAACGTCCTGACTTTC
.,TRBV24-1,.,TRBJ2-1,CATSGTLYSGGIRDEQFF,TGTGCCACCAGCGGCACCCTTTATTCGGGCGGGATTCGGGATGAGCAGTTCTTC